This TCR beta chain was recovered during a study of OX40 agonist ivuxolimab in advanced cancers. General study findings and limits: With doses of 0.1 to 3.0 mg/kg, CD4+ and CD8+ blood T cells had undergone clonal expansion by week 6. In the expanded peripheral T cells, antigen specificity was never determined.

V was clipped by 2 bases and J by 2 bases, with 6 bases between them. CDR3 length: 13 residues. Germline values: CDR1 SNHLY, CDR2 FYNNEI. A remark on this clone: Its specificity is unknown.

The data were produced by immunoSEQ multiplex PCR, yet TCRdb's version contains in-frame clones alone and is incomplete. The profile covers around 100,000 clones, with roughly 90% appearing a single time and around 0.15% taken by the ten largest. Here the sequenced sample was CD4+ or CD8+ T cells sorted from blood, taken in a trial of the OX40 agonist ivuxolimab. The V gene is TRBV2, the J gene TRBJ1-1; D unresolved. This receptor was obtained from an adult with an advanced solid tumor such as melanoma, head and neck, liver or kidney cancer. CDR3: CASSELINTEAFF. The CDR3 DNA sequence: TGTGCCAGCAGTGAATTAATAAACACTGAAGCTTTCTTT.